These T cell receptor beta chains were read from a single sample in a study of CD8 T cells in Susac syndrome. TCRdb analysed the immunoSEQ multiplex PCR reads with MiXCR anew, one entry per CDR3 protein. The table includes some 130,000 distinct CDR3 sequences, 95% detected once. The sequenced material came from CD8+ T cells from PBMCs. These receptors originate from a human donor with Susac syndrome. Each CDR3 is given with its conserved first and last residue. A D gene is named only where the DNA matches it firmly. Clone size is not always given. Where it is, it says once, few, many or a class for expanded clones.

J | V | D | size | DNA | CDR3
TRBJ1-1 | TRBV12-3/TRBV12-4 | . | . | TGTGCCAGCAGTTTAGGAGGGGCAACTGAAGCTTTCTTT | CASSLGGATEAFF
TRBJ2-3 | TRBV27 | . | . | TGTGCCAGCGGGATTAGCACAGATACGCAGTATTTT | CASGISTDTQYF
TRBJ2-3 | TRBV7-2 | TRBD2 | . | TGTGCCAGCAGCCTGGCCCCCTTACTAGCGGGAGGGGCAGATACGCAGTATTTT | CASSLAPLLAGGADTQYF
TRBJ2-7 | TRBV6-6 | . | . | TGTGCCAGCAGTTACACCACGCCGGACAAGGGCTACGAGCAGTACTTC | CASSYTTPDKGYEQYF
TRBJ1-3 | TRBV20-1 | . | . | TGCAGTGCTAGCCCAGGAGGGGGAAACACCATATATTTT | CSASPGGGNTIYF
TRBJ2-7 | TRBV5-1 | . | . | TGCGCCAGCAGCTTGGAAGGGACTGGAATCCCCGAGCAGTACTTC | CASSLEGTGIPEQYF
TRBJ1-5 | TRBV10-2 | TRBD1 | . | TGCGCCACCCAGGGGGGCGGGGGCGGGCAGCCCCAGCATTTT | CATQGGGGGQPQHF
TRBJ2-3 | TRBV5-1 | TRBD2 | . | TGCGCCAGCACCATGAAGGGGACTAGCGGAACAGATACGCAGTATTTT | CASTMKGTSGTDTQYF
TRBJ2-1 | TRBV9 | . | . | TGTGCCAGCAGCGTGGCCGGGACATCGACCTTCTACAATGAGCAGTTCTTC | CASSVAGTSTFYNEQFF
TRBJ2-3 | TRBV30 | TRBD2 | . | TGTGCCTGGACCGAAATGGGGCTAGCGGTACCAGATACGCAGTATTTT | CAWTEMGLAVPDTQYF
TRBJ1-1 | TRBV5-6 | . | once | TGTGCCAGCAGCCCGGACAGAATTAGCACTGAAGCTTTCTTT | CASSPDRISTEAFF
TRBJ1-4 | TRBV7-9 | . | . | TGTGCCAGCAGCTCCGAAGAGGTGCAAAAACTGTTTTTT | CASSSEEVQKLFF
TRBJ2-4 | TRBV9 | . | . | TGTGCCAGCAGCTCCCCGGGTCACGGGGCCAAAAACATTCAGTACTTC | CASSSPGHGAKNIQYF
TRBJ2-7 | TRBV7-2 | . | . | TGTGCCAGCAGCTCCCGACTCTCCCTCCCGGCCGAGCAGTACTTC | CASSSRLSLPAEQYF
TRBJ1-2 | TRBV27 | TRBD1 | . | TGTGCCAGCAGTTTATCGCTGTCAGGGGGCCAAAAGGGGGGTGGCTACACCTTC | CASSLSLSGGQKGGGYTF
TRBJ2-7 | TRBV7-9 | . | . | TGTGCCAGCAGCTTATCTCAGGGTAGCGTCTACGAGCAGTACTTC | CASSLSQGSVYEQYF
TRBJ2-7 | TRBV27 | . | few | TGTGCCAGCAGTTTAACCCCCTCCTACGAGCAGTACTTC | CASSLTPSYEQYF
TRBJ2-1 | TRBV4-1 | TRBD2 | . | TGCGCCAGCAGCCAACTACTAGCGGGAGGGCTACGTGAGCAGTTCTTC | CASSQLLAGGLREQFF
TRBJ2-1 | TRBV7-9 | . | . | TGTGCCAGCAGCTGGGAGGCGACGGCTGAGCAGTTCTTC | CASSWEATAEQFF
TRBJ2-1 | TRBV3-1 | . | . | TGTGCCAGCAGCCAAGGTGAGACAGCTAACAATGAGCAGTTCTTC | CASSQGETANNEQFF
TRBJ2-1 | TRBV7-9 | TRBD2 | . | TGTGCCAGCAGCCCAAGACAGGGGCCACTAGCGGGAGGGATGGATGAGCAGTTCTTC | CASSPRQGPLAGGMDEQFF
TRBJ1-2 | TRBV15 | . | . | TGTGCCACTCGTGGCGGTTCTAACTATGGCTACACCTTC | CATRGGSNYGYTF
TRBJ2-1 | TRBV27 | . | . | TGTGCCAGCAGTTACGACCTCCCCCACCCTGAGCAGTTCTTC | CASSYDLPHPEQFF
TRBJ1-2 | TRBV19 | . | . | TGTGCCACCACACCCGTGATTTGGGAAAACTATGGCTACACCTTC | CATTPVIWENYGYTF
TRBJ1-4 | TRBV14 | TRBD1 | once | TGTGCCAGCAGCCAAGGGACAGGACTCCTATTGAATGAAAAACTGTTTTTT | CASSQGTGLLLNEKLFF
TRBJ1-5 | TRBV11-2 | TRBD1 | . | TGTGCCAGCAGCTTAGAGTCAGAGGTCCTCTTGGACAGGCTGAATCAGCCCCAGCATTTT | CASSLESEVLLDRLNQPQHF
TRBJ2-5 | TRBV5-4 | . | once | TGTGCCAGCAGAGACAGCCTCCAAGAGACCCAGTACTTC | CASRDSLQETQYF
TRBJ1-5 | TRBV2 | . | . | TGTGCCAGCTCCGGGACCTCAGAACCCAATCAGCCCCAGCATTTT | CASSGTSEPNQPQHF
TRBJ2-3 | TRBV10-1 | TRBD2 | . | TGCGCCAGCGGCCCTAGCGGGAGTTTATATACGCAGTATTTT | CASGPSGSLYTQYF
TRBJ1-5 | TRBV12-3/TRBV12-4 | . | . | TGTGCCAGCAGTTTAGGGGGGCAGAATCAGCCCCAGCATTTT | CASSLGGQNQPQHF
TRBJ2-1 | TRBV24-1 | TRBD1 | . | TGTGCCACCAGTGGGAAGACAGGGTTTTCTAACAATGAGCAGTTCTTC | CATSGKTGFSNNEQFF
TRBJ1-5 | TRBV30 | TRBD1 | . | TGTGCCTGGAGTACCGGGACAGCTAGCAATCAGCCCCAGCATTTT | CAWSTGTASNQPQHF
TRBJ1-2 | TRBV19 | . | . | TGTGCCAGTAGTAGAGCAGAAGACTGGTACTATGGCTACACCTTC | CASSRAEDWYYGYTF
TRBJ2-7 | TRBV5-6 | TRBD1 | . | TGTGCCAGCAGCTTGGGACAGGGGCACTACGAGCAGTACTTC | CASSLGQGHYEQYF
TRBJ2-1 | TRBV7-3 | TRBD2 | . | TGTGCCAGCAGCCAATACGGACTAGCAGATTACAATGAGCAGTTCTTC | CASSQYGLADYNEQFF
TRBJ1-2 | TRBV3-1 | . | . | TGTGCCAGCAGCCAAGTTCTCGAGGTACCCTATGGCTACACCTTC | CASSQVLEVPYGYTF
TRBJ2-3 | TRBV28 | . | . | TGTGCCAGTACGGGAGTCCGAGGAACAGATACGCAGTATTTT | CASTGVRGTDTQYF
TRBJ1-1 | TRBV6-4 | . | . | TGTGCCAGCAGTGACAAGACTGGCACTGAAGCTTTCTTT | CASSDKTGTEAFF
TRBJ2-5 | TRBV11-2 | . | . | TGTGCCAGCAGCTACCCCAGTGGGGGGACCCAGTACTTC | CASSYPSGGTQYF
TRBJ2-1 | TRBV7-8 | . | . | TGTGCCAGCAGCTTAGCGCCTTCAAATGAGCAGTTCTTC | CASSLAPSNEQFF
TRBJ2-2 | TRBV27 | . | . | TGTGCCAGCAGCTCCCTACTCGGCGGGGAGCTGTTTTTT | CASSSLLGGELFF
TRBJ2-1 | TRBV29-1 | . | . | TGCAGCGTTGTCCCGGGATGGGGGATTGAGCAGTTCTTC | CSVVPGWGIEQFF
TRBJ2-7 | TRBV28 | . | . | TGTGCCAGCATCGGGACGGAGAGCTACGAGCAGTACTTC | CASIGTESYEQYF
TRBJ2-1 | TRBV5-1 | . | . | TGCGCCAGCAGCTTGGGGTCCGGGGACAATGAGCAGTTCTTC | CASSLGSGDNEQFF
TRBJ2-7 | TRBV10-3 | TRBD2 | . | TGTGCCATCACCAGCCCCTACGCGGGGGACGAGCAGTACTTC | CAITSPYAGDEQYF
TRBJ1-2 | TRBV29-1 | . | once | TGCAGCGCATCCCCGGGCCAGGGGACCTATGGCTACACCTTC | CSASPGQGTYGYTF
TRBJ1-2 | TRBV29-1 | . | once | TGCAGCGTTGAAGGTGACCGCTATGGCTACACCTTC | CSVEGDRYGYTF
TRBJ1-1 | TRBV14 | . | . | TGTGCCAGCAGCCACAGGGGCCATCCTGAAGCTTTCTTT | CASSHRGHPEAFF